The next 2 T cell receptor beta chains were all read from a single sample in a study of blood T cell repertoires in COVID-19. Profiled with immunoSEQ multiplex PCR; TCRdb holds only in-frame clones, not every one. The sample lists some 350,000 clones, roughly 90% occurring once. The sample taken for sequencing was peripheral blood. These receptors came from a woman younger than 45 with COVID-19, enrolled during active disease.

This clone has more than one count but fewer than ten. The chain uses TRBV7-8 and TRBJ1-1; D unresolved. V lost 3 bases, J lost 6 bases, and 8 bases lay in between. Germline values: CDR1 SGHVS, CDR2 FQNEAQ. The CDR3 runs to 12 residues. The CDR3 bases are TGTGCCAGCAGCTTGTTAGAGGCTGAAGCTTTCTTT. Translated, it gives CASSLLEAEAFF.

The genes are TRBV10-2 and TRBJ2-7, with 10 bases that match TRBD1. Germline CDR1 reads WSHSY; CDR2 reads SAAADI. CDR3 size: 15 residues. J gave up 2 bases and V 5 bases, and 6 bases lay outside the gene matches. The CDR3 sequence is CASSSGQGDPYEQYF. CDR3 in DNA: TGCGCCAGCAGTTCCGGACAGGGGGACCCCTACGAGCAGTACTTC.